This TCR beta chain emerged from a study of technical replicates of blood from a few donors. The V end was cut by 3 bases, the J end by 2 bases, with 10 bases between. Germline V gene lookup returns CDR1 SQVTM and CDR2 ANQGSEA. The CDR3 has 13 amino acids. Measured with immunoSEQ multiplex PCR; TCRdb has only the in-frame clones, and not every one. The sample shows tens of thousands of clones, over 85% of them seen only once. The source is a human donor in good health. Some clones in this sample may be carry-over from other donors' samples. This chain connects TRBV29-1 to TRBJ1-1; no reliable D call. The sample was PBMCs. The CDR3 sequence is CSVEWQTNTEAFF. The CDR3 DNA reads TGCAGCGTTGAGTGGCAGACAAACACTGAAGCTTTCTTT. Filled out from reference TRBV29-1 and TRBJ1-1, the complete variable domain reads SAVISQKPSRDICQRGTSLTIQCQVDSQVTMMFWYRQQPGQSLTLIATANQGSEATYESGFVIDKFPISRPNLTFSTLTVSNMSPEDSSIYLCSVEWQTNTEAFFGQGTRLTVV.